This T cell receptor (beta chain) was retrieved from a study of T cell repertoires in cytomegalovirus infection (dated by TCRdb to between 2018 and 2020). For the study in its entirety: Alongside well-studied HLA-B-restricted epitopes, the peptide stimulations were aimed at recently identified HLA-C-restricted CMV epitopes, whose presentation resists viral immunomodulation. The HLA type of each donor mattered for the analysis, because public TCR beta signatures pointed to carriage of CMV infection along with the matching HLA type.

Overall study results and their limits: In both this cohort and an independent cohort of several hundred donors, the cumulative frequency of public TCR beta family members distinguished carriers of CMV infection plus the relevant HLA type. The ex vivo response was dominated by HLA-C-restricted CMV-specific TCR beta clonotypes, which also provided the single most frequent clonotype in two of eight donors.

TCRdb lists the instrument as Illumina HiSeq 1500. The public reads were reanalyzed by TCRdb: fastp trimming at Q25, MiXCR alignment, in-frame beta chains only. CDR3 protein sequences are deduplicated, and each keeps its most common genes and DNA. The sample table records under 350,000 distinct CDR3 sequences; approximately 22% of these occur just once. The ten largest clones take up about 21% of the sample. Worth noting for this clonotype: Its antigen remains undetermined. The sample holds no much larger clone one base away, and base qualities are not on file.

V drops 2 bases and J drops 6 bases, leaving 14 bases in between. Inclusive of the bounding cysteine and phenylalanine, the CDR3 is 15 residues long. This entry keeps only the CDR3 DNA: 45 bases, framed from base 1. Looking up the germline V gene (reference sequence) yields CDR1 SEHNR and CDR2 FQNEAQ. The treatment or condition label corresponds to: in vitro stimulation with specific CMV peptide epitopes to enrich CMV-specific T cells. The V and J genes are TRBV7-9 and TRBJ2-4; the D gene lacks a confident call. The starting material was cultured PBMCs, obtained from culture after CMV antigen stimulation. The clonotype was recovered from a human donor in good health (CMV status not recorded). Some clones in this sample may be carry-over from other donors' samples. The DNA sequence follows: TGTGCCAGCAGCTTAAGCTTGGAGCCAGGAAACATTCAGTACTTC. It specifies CASSLSLEPGNIQYF.